Below, 2 T cell receptor beta chains from the same sample are listed, as sequenced in a study of long-term antiretroviral therapy in people with HIV. Assay version v3.0 of immunoSEQ was used, and it was run at survey level. TCRdb's copy holds only in-frame clones and misses some; the assay was immunoSEQ multiplex PCR. The sample has about 28,000 clones, roughly 80% seen once. Source: unsorted PBMCs, taken 3 years after starting antiretroviral therapy. Receptors were obtained from a man aged 35 to 55 with HIV.

The rearrangement uses TRBV11-2 and TRBJ2-7; D is uncertain. The V end was cut by 6 bases, the J end by 4 bases, with 13 bases between. CDR3 length equals 13 residues. Germline lookup yields CDR1 SGHAT and CDR2 FQNNGV. The CDR3 DNA is TGTGCCAGCAGTCTCAATGCGGCTTACGAGCAGTACTTC. Translation gives CASSLNAAYEQYF.

The rearrangement joins TRBV6-1 to TRBJ2-3; the D is unclear. CDR3 size: 13 residues. Per germline, CDR1 MNHNS and CDR2 SASEGT. V lost 8 bases, J lost 2 bases, and 11 bases lay in between. CDR3 loop: CASLRSITDTQYF. CDR3 nucleotides: TGTGCCAGCCTACGGAGTATCACAGATACGCAGTATTTT.